This T cell receptor beta chain comes out of a study of T cells in localized non-small cell lung cancer. Clones were read by immunoSEQ multiplex PCR, and TCRdb kept only the in-frame ones, dropping some. This table holds some 90,000 clones, approximately 90% found once. The CDR3 consists of 14 residues. The V gene lost 3 bases and the J gene lost 6 bases, with 14 bases spanning the gap. Per the germline V gene, CDR1 is SGHAT and CDR2 is FQNNGV. The source is a man aged 35-75 years with stage I squamous cell lung carcinoma. Sample: peripheral blood, taken before any cancer treatment. V gene TRBV11-2 combines with J gene TRBJ1-2; D is unclear. The chain's CDR3 is CASSFSGREHGYTF. CDR3 nucleotide sequence: TGTGCCAGCAGCTTCTCTGGGAGGGAACATGGCTACACCTTC.